This is a list of T cell receptor beta chains from one sample in a study of regulatory T cells in long-lasting Graves disease. TCRdb independently ran MiXCR on the multiplex PCR reads; one entry per CDR3 protein. The data contain around 460,000 distinct CDR3 sequences, about 22% of them singletons. Sample: peripheral blood mononuclear cells (PBMCs), taken when the disease was refractory, from a patient treated with antithyroid drugs. The origin of the receptors is a female donor with Graves disease. CDR3s include the opening cysteine and the closing phenylalanine or tryptophan. D genes are given only for firm matches. Not every row has a clone size; where given, it reads once, few, many or a size class.

TRBJ1-1	-	TRBV6-2/TRBV6-3	few	TGTGCCAGCAGTTCCCGGGCAAGAAACACTGAAGCTTTCTTT	CASSSRARNTEAFF
TRBJ2-2	TRBD1	TRBV28	-	TGTGCCAGCAGCCCGGGACAGGGGTTGACCGGGGAGCTGTTTTTT	CASSPGQGLTGELFF
TRBJ1-4	-	TRBV20-1	-	TGCAGTGCTACGACGTGGGTAGGGTTTACGGAAAAACTGTTTTTT	CSATTWVGFTEKLFF
TRBJ2-2	TRBD2	TRBV6-5	-	TGTGCCAGCAGTTACGCTAGCGGGGGGGCACCCGGGGAGCTGTTTTTT	CASSYASGGAPGELFF
TRBJ2-2	-	TRBV11-2	few	TGTGCCAGCAGCGCCCGAATTAGGGGACGGACGAACACCGGGGAGCTGTTTTTT	CASSARIRGRTNTGELFF
TRBJ2-7	TRBD2	TRBV12-3/TRBV12-4	many	TGTGCCAGCAGTTTAAGGCGGGAGGCTCCCTACGAGCAGTACTTC	CASSLRREAPYEQYF
TRBJ2-7	-	TRBV12-3/TRBV12-4	many	TGTGCCAGCAGTTTATTACAGCTCTACGAGCAGTACTTC	CASSLLQLYEQYF
TRBJ2-5	TRBD2	TRBV12-3/TRBV12-4	many	TGTGCCAGCAGTTACCATCTTAGCGGGAGGGCCATTGAGACCCAGTACTTC	CASSYHLSGRAIETQYF
TRBJ1-2	-	TRBV30	few	TGTGCCTGGAGTGTACAGCGCAACTATGGCTACACCTTC	CAWSVQRNYGYTF
TRBJ1-1	-	TRBV7-2	many	TGTGCCAGCAGCTTAGTGATTGACATGAACACTGAAGCTTTCTTT	CASSLVIDMNTEAFF
TRBJ2-5	TRBD2	TRBV28	many	TGTGCCAGCAGTCTATCGGGACTAGCGGGAGTGATATACGAGACCCAGTACTTC	CASSLSGLAGVIYETQYF
TRBJ2-1	TRBD1	TRBV10-3	-	TGTGCCATCAACGACAGGGCTAGCAATGAGCAGTTCTTC	CAINDRASNEQFF
TRBJ1-1	-	TRBV30	few	TGTGCCTGCAACCCCGGGGAAGCATTGACTGAAGCTTTCTTT	CACNPGEALTEAFF
TRBJ2-5	-	TRBV2	many	TGTGCCAGCAGCCCCTCTCCCCAAGAGACCCAGTACTTC	CASSPSPQETQYF
TRBJ1-2	-	TRBV6-5	few	TGTGCCAGCAGTTACGACGCAACAGCCGGGGGTGGCTACACCTTC	CASSYDATAGGGYTF
TRBJ2-6	-	TRBV29-1	-	TGCAGCGTTGAGGGTGATAGCTCTGGGGCCAACGTCCTGACTTTC	CSVEGDSSGANVLTF
TRBJ1-5	-	TRBV28	many	TGTGCCAGCAGTTTCTCGGCGGATCAGCCCCAGCATTTT	CASSFSADQPQHF
TRBJ2-7	-	TRBV6-1	-	TGTGCCAGCAGTCCCCTCGCGGGAACCTACGAGCAGTACTTC	CASSPLAGTYEQYF
TRBJ1-2	-	TRBV11-2	few	TGTGCCAGCAGCTCGCAATCAGGGACCTATGGCTACACCTTC	CASSSQSGTYGYTF
TRBJ2-3	-	TRBV11-2	-	TGTGCCAGCAGCTCCCCCCCCCCCGTTTCTAGCGCCACAGATACGCAGTATTTT	CASSSPPPVSSATDTQYF
TRBJ1-2	-	TRBV13	-	TGTGCCAGCAGCTTAGGGTGGACAACTCAGGGGATCTATGGCTACACCTTC	CASSLGWTTQGIYGYTF
TRBJ1-1	-	TRBV7-2	few	TGTGCCAGCAGCTTAGTAGCCAAGGCGTCAACTTTCTTT	CASSLVAKASTFF
TRBJ2-1	-	TRBV7-2	once	TGTGCCAGCAGCCCCCAGTCTCTTTCCAATGAGCAGTTCTTC	CASSPQSLSNEQFF
TRBJ2-7	TRBD2	TRBV5-1	-	TGCGCCAGCAGCGCCGGGACTAGCGCAACCTACGAGCAGTACTTC	CASSAGTSATYEQYF
TRBJ1-5	-	TRBV11-2	many	TGTGCCAGCAGCTTAGAAAGGAGTAGCAATCAGCCCCAGCATTTT	CASSLERSSNQPQHF
TRBJ2-7	-	TRBV12-3/TRBV12-4	many	TGTGCCAGCAGCCGCCCTCAGGGGAACTACGAGCAGTACTTC	CASSRPQGNYEQYF
TRBJ2-5	-	TRBV18	many	TGTGCCAGCTCCAGGGGCCAGGAAGAGACCCAGTACTTC	CASSRGQEETQYF
TRBJ1-2	TRBD1	TRBV5-1	few	TGCGCCAGCAGCCCCCCGGACAGGGTGACCTATGGCTACACCTTC	CASSPPDRVTYGYTF
TRBJ2-1	TRBD2	TRBV2	-	TGTGCCAGCAGTGAAGCGGGAGGGCGAATCGATGAGCAGTTCTTC	CASSEAGGRIDEQFF
TRBJ2-1	TRBD2	TRBV6-1	-	TGTGCCAGCAGAACAGCGGGAGGGGAAGGATACAATGAGCAGTTCTTC	CASRTAGGEGYNEQFF
TRBJ2-3	TRBD1	TRBV5-1	few	TGCGCCAGCGGCCCGGGACAGGGGGCATCTAGCACAGATACGCAGTATTTT	CASGPGQGASSTDTQYF
TRBJ2-2	TRBD1	TRBV28	-	TGTGCCAGCGGCTTGGACAGGGGGATTAACACCGGGGAGCTGTTTTTT	CASGLDRGINTGELFF
TRBJ1-2	-	TRBV30	-	TGTGCCTGGAGTATAGCAGGGCCCTATGGCTACACCTTC	CAWSIAGPYGYTF
TRBJ2-7	-	TRBV20-1	-	TGCAGTGCCCCGGCAGGCGTCTACGAGCAGTACTTC	CSAPAGVYEQYF
TRBJ1-2	TRBD1	TRBV5-8	many	TGTGCCAGCAGCTTCGCCGACAGGGTCTATGGCTACACCTTC	CASSFADRVYGYTF
TRBJ2-1	TRBD2	TRBV30	-	TGTGCCTGGAGTGGACTAGCGGGGGATGAGCAGTTCTTC	CAWSGLAGDEQFF
TRBJ2-1	-	TRBV29-1	few	TGCAGCGTTGAAGGCGCGGGGTTTGGGAACAATGAGCAGTTCTTC	CSVEGAGFGNNEQFF
TRBJ1-5	-	TRBV29-1	many	TGCAGCGTTGTGGTGGGGCAGTATGGCAATCAGCCCCAGCATTTT	CSVVVGQYGNQPQHF
TRBJ2-7	-	TRBV5-1	-	TGCGCCAGCAGCCAGGTAGACAGCTCCTACGAGCAGTACTTC	CASSQVDSSYEQYF
TRBJ1-2	-	TRBV2	many	TGTGCCAGCAGTGAATCAGGGGCAAATGGCTACACCTTC	CASSESGANGYTF
TRBJ2-7	TRBD1	TRBV20-1	-	TGCAGTGCTATAGGAGACAGGGTACTTCGGTACGAGCAGTACTTC	CSAIGDRVLRYEQYF
TRBJ1-2	-	TRBV3-1	-	TGTGCCAGCAGCCAAGATTACGGCCAGCGGGGCTACACCTTC	CASSQDYGQRGYTF
TRBJ1-6	-	TRBV12-5	many	TGTGCTAGTGGCCCTGGGAATTCACCCCTCCACTTT	CASGPGNSPLHF
TRBJ1-6	-	TRBV20-1	-	TGCAGTGCTAGAGGCGCAGGGAATTCACCCCTCCACTTT	CSARGAGNSPLHF